This is a list of T cell receptor beta chains from one sample in a study of shared clonotypes between healthy human individuals. Some clones are missing from TCRdb's copy, which holds only in-frame ones; the method was immunoSEQ multiplex PCR. The sample holds over 2 million clones, roughly 94% seen once. Sequencing was done on a sample of naive CD4+ T cells sorted from blood. These TCRs come from a man between 18 and 35 years old in good health. Each CDR3 is given with its conserved first and last residue. A D gene is named only where the DNA matches it firmly. The size entry is marked missing in some rows and otherwise reads once, few, many or a size class.

CDR3nt,CDR3aa,j_gene,v_gene,abundance,len,d_gene
TGTGCCAGCAGTTTACCTGTCACGGGGATGGAGACCCAGTACTTC,CASSLPVTGMETQYF,TRBJ2-5,TRBV28,-,15,-
TGCGCCAGCAGCCAAGGAGAGGACTTATCGGGGGTTGAGGCCCAGTACTTC,CASSQGEDLSGVEAQYF,TRBJ2-5,TRBV4-1,-,17,-
TGCGCCACCTCGACTAGCGGGAAACAAGAGACCCAGTACTTC,CATSTSGKQETQYF,TRBJ2-5,TRBV4-1,-,14,TRBD2
TGTGCCAGCTCACCCCAGGGGGCGGCTGGAAACACCATATATTTT,CASSPQGAAGNTIYF,TRBJ1-3,TRBV18,-,15,TRBD1
TGTGCCAGCAGTGGTTCTGGAAACACCATATATTTT,CASSGSGNTIYF,TRBJ1-3,TRBV25-1,-,12,-
TGTGCCAGCAGCGTCAGCATAGCGGGAGGCACAGATACGCAGTATTTT,CASSVSIAGGTDTQYF,TRBJ2-3,TRBV9,-,16,TRBD2
TGTGCCAGCAGCTTAGGGCAGGAGCAGTACTTC,CASSLGQEQYF,TRBJ2-7,TRBV7-2,-,11,-
TGTGCCATCGCGGGGAGGGACACCTACGAGCAGTACTTC,CAIAGRDTYEQYF,TRBJ2-7,TRBV10-3,-,13,-
TGTGCCAGCAGTGAACTCCTGCAGCCCCAGCATTTT,CASSELLQPQHF,TRBJ1-5,TRBV6-1,-,12,-
TGTGCCAGCAGCTTACCCAATACCTACGAGCAGTACTTC,CASSLPNTYEQYF,TRBJ2-7,TRBV7-9,-,13,-
TGTGCCAGCAGTTACTCCCGGGACTACTACGAGCAGTACTTC,CASSYSRDYYEQYF,TRBJ2-7,TRBV6-5,-,14,TRBD2
TGTGCCAGCAGCGTAGCGCCCGGGCGCCCCACCGGGGAGCTGTTTTTT,CASSVAPGRPTGELFF,TRBJ2-2,TRBV9,once,16,-
TGTGCCAGCAGTCCCTCCCTGATCGATGGCTACACCTTC,CASSPSLIDGYTF,TRBJ1-2,TRBV2,-,13,-
TGTGCCAGCAGCTTAGGGAACCCGACAGGGAGGAATGAAAAACTGTTTTTT,CASSLGNPTGRNEKLFF,TRBJ1-4,TRBV11-2,-,17,TRBD1
TGTGCCAGCAGCGCGGGACAGGGACTTACCTACGAGCAGTACTTC,CASSAGQGLTYEQYF,TRBJ2-7,TRBV7-2,-,15,TRBD1
TGCGCCAGCACCAGGGGGCTGGACACTGAAGCTTTCTTT,CASTRGLDTEAFF,TRBJ1-1,TRBV10-2,few,13,TRBD1
TGTGCCAGCAGGATAAGGTCGGACGACACTGAAGCTTTCTTT,CASRIRSDDTEAFF,TRBJ1-1,TRBV7-9,-,14,-
TGTGCCAGCAGCTTGACAGAGACCCAGTACTTC,CASSLTETQYF,TRBJ2-5,TRBV5-4,-,11,-
TGTGCCAGCAGTGTACAGGGAGATAATTCACCCCTCCACTTT,CASSVQGDNSPLHF,TRBJ1-6,TRBV6-6,-,14,-
TGTGCCACCAGCCCCGTCGGACTCCTGAACACTGAAGCTTTCTTT,CATSPVGLLNTEAFF,TRBJ1-1,TRBV15,once,15,-
TGTGCCAGCGAGGGCCGGGACAGCTCCTACGAGCAGTACTTC,CASEGRDSSYEQYF,TRBJ2-7,TRBV28,-,14,TRBD1
TGTGCCAGCACCTCGGACACCCCGAGGGTCCACGAGCAGTACTTC,CASTSDTPRVHEQYF,TRBJ2-7,TRBV6-6,-,15,-
TGTGCCAGTGTGGGCAGCTCCTACGAGCAGTACTTC,CASVGSSYEQYF,TRBJ2-7,TRBV11-2,-,12,-
TGTGCCAGCAGCTTTCCGGGACACCGGTGGGAGCAGTACTTC,CASSFPGHRWEQYF,TRBJ2-7,TRBV12-1,-,14,-
TGTGCCAGCAGCGAGACAGGGGGCAGCTACGAGCAGTACTTC,CASSETGGSYEQYF,TRBJ2-7,TRBV6-5,-,14,TRBD1
TGTGCCAGCAGTCTGGGACTAGAGTCCGGGGAGCTGTTTTTT,CASSLGLESGELFF,TRBJ2-2,TRBV6-1,-,14,TRBD2
TGTGCCAGCAGCCGCGGACTAGCGGGGGGGGTAAATGAGCAGTTCTTC,CASSRGLAGGVNEQFF,TRBJ2-1,TRBV14,once,16,TRBD2
TGTGCCAGCCGCTGGGGCTCTGGCTACACCTTC,CASRWGSGYTF,TRBJ1-2,TRBV27,-,11,-
TGTGCCAGCGGGAGCCGCGGGGGGGCTAGCACAGATACGCAGTATTTT,CASGSRGGASTDTQYF,TRBJ2-3,TRBV2,-,16,TRBD2
TGTGCCAGCAGTTTACCGGGGGTGGGCAATCAGCCCCAGCATTTT,CASSLPGVGNQPQHF,TRBJ1-5,TRBV28,-,15,-
TGTGCCAGCAGCTTGGGAGCGGGGGGGTCTACCTTCACAGATACGCAGTATTTT,CASSLGAGGSTFTDTQYF,TRBJ2-3,TRBV5-4,-,18,TRBD2
TGCAGTGCTATGGACGGCATCCTCCACTTT,CSAMDGILHF,TRBJ1-6,TRBV20-1,-,10,-
TGCAGCCTGAAGGGTTATGCAGATACGCAGTATTTT,CSLKGYADTQYF,TRBJ2-3,TRBV29-1,-,12,-
TGTGCCAGCAGCAAAGAGGTTAAGCATGACGGCGAGCAGTACTTC,CASSKEVKHDGEQYF,TRBJ2-7,TRBV5-4,once,15,-
TGTGCCAGCAGCTTAGGGTCGGGACTAGCGGCGGGGAGCGATGAGCAGTTCTTC,CASSLGSGLAAGSDEQFF,TRBJ2-1,TRBV7-9,-,18,TRBD2
TGTGCCAGCAGCTTGGGAGGGTTCCAAGAGACCCAGTACTTC,CASSLGGFQETQYF,TRBJ2-5,TRBV5-4,once,14,-
TGTGCCAGCAGTTCCCCCGAGACAGGGGGCAGGAATCAGCCCCAGCATTTT,CASSSPETGGRNQPQHF,TRBJ1-5,TRBV28,once,17,TRBD1
TGTGCCAGCAGCCCCTGGGGCGGGAATTCACCCCTCCACTTT,CASSPWGGNSPLHF,TRBJ1-6,TRBV7-2,once,14,-
TGTGCCAGTAGTATTACCTCCGGGACAGGGATCTCTGGCTACACCTTC,CASSITSGTGISGYTF,TRBJ1-2,TRBV19,-,16,TRBD1
TGTGCCAGCAGTGTAGTGCACGAGACCCAGTACTTC,CASSVVHETQYF,TRBJ2-5,TRBV2,-,12,-
TGTGCCAGCAGGGATGACAGGTTGAACACTGAAGCTTTCTTT,CASRDDRLNTEAFF,TRBJ1-1,TRBV28,-,14,-
TGTGCCATCAGTGACGTCTCAGGGAACACTGAAGCTTTCTTT,CAISDVSGNTEAFF,TRBJ1-1,TRBV10-3,-,14,-
TGTGCCAGCAGCGTAGCTGCCGGGACAGGGGCAACTAACTATGGCTACACCTTC,CASSVAAGTGATNYGYTF,TRBJ1-2,TRBV9,-,18,TRBD1
TGTGCCTGGAGTGTACCTGACAGGATTTATAATTCACCCCTCCACTTT,CAWSVPDRIYNSPLHF,TRBJ1-6,TRBV30,-,16,-
TGTGCCAGCGGGAAAGCGGTGGGGCAGACCCAGTACTTC,CASGKAVGQTQYF,TRBJ2-5,TRBV6-1,-,13,-